This record looks at one TCR beta chain sequence and its context. The target antigen is unknown. The J segment lost 7 bases and the V segment lost 3 bases, leaving 6 bases of the junction unmatched. Germline V gene data show CDR1 as LNHDA and CDR2 as SQIVND (reference sequence). The CDR3 runs 15 residues. This entry belongs to a study of cytomegalovirus exposure and HLA in healthy donors. It was with 60 Vbeta and 13 Jbeta primers that the PCR ran. Sequenced by immunoSEQ multiplex PCR; TCRdb stores in-frame clones only, minus some. The sample records more than 110,000 clones, approximately 70% being singletons. Study outcomes and limitations: In a later analysis, HLA-C alleles had the fewest associated TCRs, DRB1 alleles the most. A further, later analysis showed that HLA-associated TCR beta chains (compared with equally common others) were more clonally expanded.

This sequence was found in a woman aged 55-75 years in good health and CMV-seropositive. Sequencing was done on a sample of PBMCs. The chain links TRBV19 to TRBJ1-4, with 9 bases lining up with TRBD1. CDR3 in amino acids: CASSMIQGASEKLFF. Written as DNA, the CDR3 is TGTGCCAGTAGTATGATACAGGGGGCGTCTGAAAAACTGTTTTTT.